This T cell receptor beta chain was observed in a study of T-cell reconstitution after alpha-beta-depleted transplantation in children (dated by TCRdb to the mid-2010s). As for the study more broadly: Using TCR repertoire profiling, the study followed T-cell immune reconstitution in a quantitative way in children after TCRalphabeta/CD19-depleted allogeneic hematopoietic cell transplantation.

Counted from cysteine to phenylalanine, this CDR3 has 13 amino acids. Here the CDR3 DNA is all that survives: 39 bases in frame from base 1. V lost 3 bases and J lost 10 bases; the stretch between them is 13 bases long. The CDR1 and CDR2 encoded by the germline V gene (reference sequence) are LNHNV and YYDKDF. On this clonotype: It lacks a known antigen. One base away there is no much larger clone; base qualities are not given.

The library was built by means of PCR. The instrument given in TCRdb is Illumina HiSeq 2500. TCR library preparation used molecular barcoding, with unique molecular identifiers applied to normalize quantification of the TCRbeta repertoire. The public reads were quality trimmed at Q25 with fastp and then assembled into clones with MiXCR by TCRdb, keeping productive beta chains. Merged by CDR3 protein, the rows form single entries marked with the most common genes and DNA. The sample data list a few hundred thousand distinct CDR3 sequences, and roughly 15% of these were observed just once. Of the sample, approximately 4.3% is held by the ten largest clones.

This receptor chain uses TRBV15 and TRBJ1-3; the D gene is perhaps TRBD1, on 6 matching bases. The sequence was collected from a human donor who donated a stem cell graft to a child with Fanconi anemia. The source material was PBMCs, sampled from the stem cell graft. Here the CDR3 is given as CATSRTGLRTIYF. The DNA sequence follows: TGTGCCACCAGCAGGACAGGTCTAAGGACCATATATTTT.